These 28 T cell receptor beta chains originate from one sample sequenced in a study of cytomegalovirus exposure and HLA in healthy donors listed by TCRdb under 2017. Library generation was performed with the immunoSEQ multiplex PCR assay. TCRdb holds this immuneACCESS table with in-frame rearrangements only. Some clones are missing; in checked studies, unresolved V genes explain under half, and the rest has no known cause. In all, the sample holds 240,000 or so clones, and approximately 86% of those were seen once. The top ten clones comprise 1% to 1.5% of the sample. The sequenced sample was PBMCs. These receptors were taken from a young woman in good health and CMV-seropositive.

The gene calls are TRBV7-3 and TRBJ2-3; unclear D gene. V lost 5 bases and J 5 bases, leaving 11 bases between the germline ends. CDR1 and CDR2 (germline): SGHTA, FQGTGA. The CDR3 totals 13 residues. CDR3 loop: CASSQNSRDTQYF. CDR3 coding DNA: TGTGCCAGCAGCCAAAATAGTAGAGATACGCAGTATTTT. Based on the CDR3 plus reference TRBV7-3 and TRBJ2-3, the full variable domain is GAGVSQTPSNKVTEKGKYVELRCDPISGHTALYWYRQSLGQGPEFLIYFQGTGAADDSGLPNDRFFAVRPEGSVSTLKIQRTERGDSAVYLCASSQNSRDTQYFGPGTRLTVL.

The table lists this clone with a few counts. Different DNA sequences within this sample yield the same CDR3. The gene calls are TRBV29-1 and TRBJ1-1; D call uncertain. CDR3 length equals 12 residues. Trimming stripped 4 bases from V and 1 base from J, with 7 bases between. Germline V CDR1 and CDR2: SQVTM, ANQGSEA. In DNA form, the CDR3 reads TGCAGCGTTGGGTCCGGGAACACTGAAGCTTTCTTT. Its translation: CSVGSGNTEAFF.

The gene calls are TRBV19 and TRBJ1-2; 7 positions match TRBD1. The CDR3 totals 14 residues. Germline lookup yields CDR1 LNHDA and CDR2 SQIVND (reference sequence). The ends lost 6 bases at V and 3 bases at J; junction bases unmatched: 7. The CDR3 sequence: CASRLQGRYYGYTF. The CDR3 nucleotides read TGTGCCAGTAGACTACAGGGGCGGTACTATGGCTACACCTTC.

The CDR3 reads CASSTRQGQKDTQYF. CDR3 sequence (DNA): TGCGCCAGCAGCACCCGACAGGGGCAGAAAGATACGCAGTATTTT. The rearrangement joins TRBV5-1 to TRBJ2-3, with TRBD1 matching over 8 bases. The CDR3 totals 15 residues. Germline CDR1 and CDR2: SGHRS and YFSETQ. V gave up 4 bases and J gave up 5 bases; unmatched junction bases: 9.

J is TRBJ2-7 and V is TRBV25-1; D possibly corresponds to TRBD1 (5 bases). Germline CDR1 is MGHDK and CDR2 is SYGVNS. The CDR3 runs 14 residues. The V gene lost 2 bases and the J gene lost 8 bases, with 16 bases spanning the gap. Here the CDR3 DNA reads TGTGCCAGCAGTGAACTGAGGCAGGGTGGAAAGCAGTACTTC. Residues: CASSELRQGGKQYF.

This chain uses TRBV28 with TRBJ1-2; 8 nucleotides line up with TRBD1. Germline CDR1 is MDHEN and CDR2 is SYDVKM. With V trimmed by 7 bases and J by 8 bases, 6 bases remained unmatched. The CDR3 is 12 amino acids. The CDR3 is CASIQGAGGYTF. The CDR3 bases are TGTGCCAGCATCCAGGGGGCGGGCGGCTACACCTTC.

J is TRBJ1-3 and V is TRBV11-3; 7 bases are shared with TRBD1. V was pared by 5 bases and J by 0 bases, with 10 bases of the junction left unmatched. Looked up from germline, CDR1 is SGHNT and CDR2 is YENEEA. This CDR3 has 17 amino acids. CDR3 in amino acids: CASSTRDSSYSGNTIYF. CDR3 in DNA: TGTGCCAGCAGCACCCGGGACAGCTCCTACTCTGGAAACACCATATATTTT.

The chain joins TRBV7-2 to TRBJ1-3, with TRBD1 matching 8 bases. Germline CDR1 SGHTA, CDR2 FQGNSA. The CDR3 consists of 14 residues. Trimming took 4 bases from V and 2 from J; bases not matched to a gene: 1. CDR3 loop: CASSWTGPGNTIYF. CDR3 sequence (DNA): TGTGCCAGCAGCTGGACAGGGCCTGGAAACACCATATATTTT.

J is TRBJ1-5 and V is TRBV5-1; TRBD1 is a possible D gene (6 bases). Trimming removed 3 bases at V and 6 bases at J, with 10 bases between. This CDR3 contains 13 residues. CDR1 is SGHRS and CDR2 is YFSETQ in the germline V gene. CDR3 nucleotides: TGCGCCAGCAGCTCAATACAGGGTCAGCCCCAGCATTTT. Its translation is CASSSIQGQPQHF.

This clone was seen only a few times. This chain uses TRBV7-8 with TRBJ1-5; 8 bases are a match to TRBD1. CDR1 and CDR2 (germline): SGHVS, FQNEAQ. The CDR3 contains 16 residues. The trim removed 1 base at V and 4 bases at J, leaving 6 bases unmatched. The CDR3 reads CASSLDRGQGNQPQHF. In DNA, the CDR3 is TGTGCCAGCAGCTTAGATCGAGGACAGGGAAATCAGCCCCAGCATTTT.

In DNA, the CDR3 is TGTGCCAGCACGACAGGGGGCGCTGGGGCCAACGTCCTGACTTTC. This encodes CASTTGGAGANVLTF. This sequence joins TRBV27 and TRBJ2-6; 10 nucleotides agree with TRBD1. Germline lookup yields CDR1 MNHEY and CDR2 SMNVEV (reference sequence). CDR3 length: 15 amino acids. Trimming took 7 bases from V and 2 from J; bases not matched to a gene: 2.

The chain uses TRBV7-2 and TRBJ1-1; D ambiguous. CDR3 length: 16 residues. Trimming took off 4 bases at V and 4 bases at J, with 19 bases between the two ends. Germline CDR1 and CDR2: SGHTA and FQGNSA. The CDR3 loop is CASSSPYTPRGTEAFF. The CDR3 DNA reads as TGTGCCAGCAGCTCACCCTACACTCCGCGGGGCACTGAAGCTTTCTTT.

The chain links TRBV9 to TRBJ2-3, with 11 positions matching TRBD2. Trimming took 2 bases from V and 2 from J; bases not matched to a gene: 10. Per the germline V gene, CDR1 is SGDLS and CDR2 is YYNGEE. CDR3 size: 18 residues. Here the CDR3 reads CASSVRPTSGGPTDTQYF. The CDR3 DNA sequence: TGTGCCAGCAGCGTCCGCCCTACTAGCGGGGGACCCACAGATACGCAGTATTTT.

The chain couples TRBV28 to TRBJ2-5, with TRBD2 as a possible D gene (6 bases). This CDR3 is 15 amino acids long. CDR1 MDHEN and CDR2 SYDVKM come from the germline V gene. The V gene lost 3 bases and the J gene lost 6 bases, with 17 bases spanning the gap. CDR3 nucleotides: TGTGCCAGCAGTTTTCAGGACTACATCCAGAAGACCCAGTACTTC. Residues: CASSFQDYIQKTQYF.

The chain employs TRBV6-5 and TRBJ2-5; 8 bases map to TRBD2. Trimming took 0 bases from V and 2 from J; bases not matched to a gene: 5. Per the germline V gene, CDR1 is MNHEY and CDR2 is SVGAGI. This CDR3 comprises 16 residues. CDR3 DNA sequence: TGTGCCAGCAGTTACTCTGTCACTAGCGGACAAGAGACCCAGTACTTC. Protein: CASSYSVTSGQETQYF.

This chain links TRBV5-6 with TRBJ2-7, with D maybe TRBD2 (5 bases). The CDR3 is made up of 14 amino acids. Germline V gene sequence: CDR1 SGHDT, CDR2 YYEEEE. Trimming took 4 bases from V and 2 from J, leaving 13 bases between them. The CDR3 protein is CASSKDFQAYEQYF. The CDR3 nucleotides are TGTGCCAGCAGCAAGGACTTTCAAGCCTACGAGCAGTACTTC.

The CDR3 nucleotides read TGTGCCAGGAGGGCTAGCGGGAGCAATGAGCAGTTCTTC. The encoded protein is CARRASGSNEQFF. The rearrangement uses TRBV6-9 and TRBJ2-1, with 10 nucleotides matching TRBD2. After removal of 9 bases from V and 6 bases from J, the junction contained 5 bases not matched to a gene. The CDR3 spans 13 residues. Germline V gene sequence: CDR1 MNHGY, CDR2 SVAAGI.

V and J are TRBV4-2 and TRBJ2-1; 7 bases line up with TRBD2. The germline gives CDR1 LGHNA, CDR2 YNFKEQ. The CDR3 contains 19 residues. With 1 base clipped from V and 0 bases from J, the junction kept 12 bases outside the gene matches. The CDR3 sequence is CASSQVTRERLSSYNEQFF. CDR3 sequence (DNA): TGTGCCAGCAGCCAAGTTACGCGGGAGCGCCTAAGCTCCTACAATGAGCAGTTCTTC.

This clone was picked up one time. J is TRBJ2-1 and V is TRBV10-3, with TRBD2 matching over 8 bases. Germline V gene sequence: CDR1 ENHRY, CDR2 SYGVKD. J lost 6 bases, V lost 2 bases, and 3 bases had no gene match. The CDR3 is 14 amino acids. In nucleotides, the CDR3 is TGTGCCATCAGTGAGACTAGCGGTGGCAATGAGCAGTTCTTC. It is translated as CAISETSGGNEQFF.

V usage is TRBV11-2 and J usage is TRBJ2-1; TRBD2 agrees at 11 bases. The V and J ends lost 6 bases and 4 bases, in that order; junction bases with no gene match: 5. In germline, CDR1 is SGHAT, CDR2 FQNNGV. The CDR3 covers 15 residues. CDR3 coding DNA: TGTGCCAGCAGTTTGCTAGCGGGAGGATACAATGAGCAGTTCTTC. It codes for CASSLLAGGYNEQFF.

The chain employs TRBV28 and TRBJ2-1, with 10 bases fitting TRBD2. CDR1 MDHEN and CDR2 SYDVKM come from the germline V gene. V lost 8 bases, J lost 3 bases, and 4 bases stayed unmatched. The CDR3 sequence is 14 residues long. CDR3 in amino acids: CASLGLADYNEQFF. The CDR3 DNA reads TGTGCCAGCCTAGGACTAGCGGACTACAATGAGCAGTTCTTC. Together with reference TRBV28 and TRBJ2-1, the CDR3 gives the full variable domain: DVKVTQSSRYLVKRTGEKVFLECVQDMDHENMFWYRQDPGLGLRLIYFSYDVKMKEKGDIPEGYSVSREKKERFSLILESASTNQTSMYLCASLGLADYNEQFFGPGTRLTVL.

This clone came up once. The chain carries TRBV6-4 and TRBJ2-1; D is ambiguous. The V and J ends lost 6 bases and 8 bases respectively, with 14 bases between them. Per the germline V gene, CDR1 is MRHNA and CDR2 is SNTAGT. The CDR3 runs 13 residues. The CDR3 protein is CASSLDTGDEQFF. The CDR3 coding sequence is TGTGCCAGCAGCCTCGATACGGGTGATGAGCAGTTCTTC.

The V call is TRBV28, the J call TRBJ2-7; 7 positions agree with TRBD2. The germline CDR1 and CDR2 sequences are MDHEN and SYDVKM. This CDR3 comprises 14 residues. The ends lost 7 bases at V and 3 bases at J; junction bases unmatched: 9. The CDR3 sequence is CASTPGGSLYEQYF. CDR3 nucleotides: TGTGCCAGCACACCCGGCGGGAGTCTCTACGAGCAGTACTTC.

The CDR3 coding sequence is TGTGCCAGCTCACCGACTAGCTATTCCTACGAGCAGTACTTC. Translated: CASSPTSYSYEQYF. This sequence joins TRBV18 and TRBJ2-7; 7 bases are shared with TRBD2. CDR3 length equals 14 residues. The V gene's germline CDR1 is KGHSH and CDR2 LQKENI. V shed 3 bases, J shed 1 base, and the junction held 3 bases outside the gene matches.

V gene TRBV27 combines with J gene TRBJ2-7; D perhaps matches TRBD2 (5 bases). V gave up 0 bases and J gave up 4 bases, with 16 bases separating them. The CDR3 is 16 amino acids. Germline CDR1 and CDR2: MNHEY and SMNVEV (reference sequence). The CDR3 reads CASSLSSGSYPYEQYF. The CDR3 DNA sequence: TGTGCCAGCAGTTTATCGTCGGGGTCCTACCCGTACGAGCAGTACTTC.

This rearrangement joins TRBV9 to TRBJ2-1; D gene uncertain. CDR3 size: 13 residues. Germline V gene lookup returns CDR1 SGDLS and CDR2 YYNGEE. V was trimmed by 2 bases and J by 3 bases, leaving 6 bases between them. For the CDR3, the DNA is TGTGCCAGCAGCGTTATCGGCTACAATGAGCAGTTCTTC. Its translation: CASSVIGYNEQFF.

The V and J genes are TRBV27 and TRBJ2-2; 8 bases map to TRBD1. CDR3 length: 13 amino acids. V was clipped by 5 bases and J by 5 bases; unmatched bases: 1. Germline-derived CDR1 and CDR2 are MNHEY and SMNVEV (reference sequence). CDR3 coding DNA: TGTGCCAGCAGTGGACAGGGAACCGGGGAGCTGTTTTTT. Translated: CASSGQGTGELFF.

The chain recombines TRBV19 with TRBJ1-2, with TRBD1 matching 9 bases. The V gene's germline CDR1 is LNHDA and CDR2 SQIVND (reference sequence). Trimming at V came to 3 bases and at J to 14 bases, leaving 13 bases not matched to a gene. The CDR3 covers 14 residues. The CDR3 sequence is CASSMIYLDRGKTF. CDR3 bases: TGTGCCAGTAGTATGATCTACCTGGACAGGGGAAAAACCTTC.